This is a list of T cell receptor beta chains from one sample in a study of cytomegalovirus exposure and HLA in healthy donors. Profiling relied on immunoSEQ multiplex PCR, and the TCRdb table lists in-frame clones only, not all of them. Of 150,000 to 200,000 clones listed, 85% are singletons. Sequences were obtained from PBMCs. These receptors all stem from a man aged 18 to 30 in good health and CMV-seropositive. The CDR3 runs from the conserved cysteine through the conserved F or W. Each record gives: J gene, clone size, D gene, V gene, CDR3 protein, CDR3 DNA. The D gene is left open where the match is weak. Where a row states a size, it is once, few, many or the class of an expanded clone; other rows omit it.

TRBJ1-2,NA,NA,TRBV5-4,CASSLAGNGYTF,TGTGCCAGCAGCTTGGCGGGAAATGGCTACACCTTC
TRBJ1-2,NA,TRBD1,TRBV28,CASSFPQGGGYGYTF,TGTGCCAGCAGCTTCCCTCAGGGGGGCGGCTATGGCTACACCTTC
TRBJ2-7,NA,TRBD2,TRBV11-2,CASSLSGGGPYEQYF,TGTGCCAGCAGCTTAAGCGGCGGGGGGCCCTACGAGCAGTACTTC
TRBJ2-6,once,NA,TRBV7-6,CASSLTVSTAGANVLTF,TGTGCCAGCAGCTTAACGGTCTCCACCGCTGGGGCCAACGTCCTGACTTTC
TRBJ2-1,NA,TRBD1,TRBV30,CAWVSGQGANNEQFF,TGTGCCTGGGTGTCGGGGCAGGGGGCGAACAATGAGCAGTTCTTC
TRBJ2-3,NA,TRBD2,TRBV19,CASSLGTSGSNAQYF,TGTGCCAGTAGTCTAGGGACTAGCGGGAGTAATGCGCAGTATTTT
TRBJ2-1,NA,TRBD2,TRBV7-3,CASSSGLAGYNEQFF,TGTGCCAGCAGCTCGGGACTAGCGGGTTACAATGAGCAGTTCTTC
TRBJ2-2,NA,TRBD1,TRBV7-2,CASSLGGGQGAFTGELFF,TGTGCCAGCAGCTTAGGCGGGGGACAGGGGGCATTCACCGGGGAGCTGTTTTTT
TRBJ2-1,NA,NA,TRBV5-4,CASSLTGSLGNEQFF,TGTGCCAGCAGCTTAACAGGGAGTTTAGGCAATGAGCAGTTCTTC
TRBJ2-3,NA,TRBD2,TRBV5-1,CASSLISTRLATDTQYF,TGCGCCAGCAGCTTGATCTCGACTCGACTAGCGACAGATACGCAGTATTTT